This section outlines one T cell receptor beta chain sequence together with its context. What it recognizes is unknown. Mismatch with germline at one junction end may stem from a read error. This record comes from a study of molecular identifiers for immune sequencing clone quantification. General study points: Clone sizes that are highly expanded could be underestimated when identical TCR molecules share a barcode.

Germline values: CDR1 LGHNA, CDR2 YNFKEQ. The CDR3 extends over 17 amino acids. From the PCR reads, TCRdb called clonotypes with MiXCR, one entry per CDR3 protein. The table has more than 250,000 distinct CDR3 sequences, around a fifth seen once; the top ten hold 0.81%. The sequence derives from a human donor in good health. Some libraries in this study had Jurkat cell RNA spiked in. This chain joins TRBV4-2 and TRBJ1-6; a possible D gene is TRBD1 (5 bases). The sample comprised naive CD8+ T cells from blood, with Jurkat cell RNA spiked in. As for subset: FACS-sorted CD8+CD4-CCR7+CD45RA+ naive T cells. CDR3 region: CASSQPTGTADNPPLHF. The CDR3 nucleotides are TGTGCCAGCAGCCAACCCACCGGGACGGCAGATAATCCACCCCTCCACTTT.